A selection of T cell receptor beta chains follows, all from one sample in a study of blood T cells in healthy people across ages. Via MiXCR, TCRdb re-called the 5' RACE reads, giving one row per CDR3 protein. The sample includes about 930,000 distinct CDR3 sequences, just under 30% seen only once; the top ten take roughly 10%. The same sample was also studied in work on T cells of mothers and their children.

The sample consisted of blood. These receptors were taken from a woman between 40 and 55 years old in good health. Both conserved end residues are part of each CDR3. D genes are given only for firm matches. Some rows mark clone size as missing; the rest say once, few, many or name a class of expanded clone.

J gene: TRBJ2-3
clone size: NA
V gene: TRBV5-5
D gene: NA
CDR3 DNA: TGTGCCAGCAGCTTGCAACTCCGGGGGGCGAAGGCAGATACGCAGTATTTT
CDR3 protein: CASSLQLRGAKADTQYF

J gene: TRBJ2-7
clone size: NA
V gene: TRBV20-1
D gene: NA
CDR3 DNA: TGCAGTGCCGACGTCTATCCAGGGAGCTCCTACGAGCAGTACTTC
CDR3 protein: CSADVYPGSSYEQYF

J gene: TRBJ2-3
clone size: many
V gene: TRBV20-1
D gene: NA
CDR3 DNA: TGCAGTGCTAGGGTTAGTCTAGTGAATACGCAGTATTTT
CDR3 protein: CSARVSLVNTQYF

J gene: TRBJ1-5
clone size: few
V gene: TRBV10-3
D gene: NA
CDR3 DNA: TGTGCCATCAGTGGGGCATCGGATCAGCCCCAGCATTTT
CDR3 protein: CAISGASDQPQHF

J gene: TRBJ2-3
clone size: NA
V gene: TRBV6-1
D gene: NA
CDR3 DNA: TGTGCCAGCAGTGAAGGGGTGGGGCCAGCAGATACGCAGTATTTT
CDR3 protein: CASSEGVGPADTQYF

J gene: TRBJ1-2
clone size: NA
V gene: TRBV5-4
D gene: NA
CDR3 DNA: TGTGCCAGCATTCCAGGGCCCGGAATCAACTATGGCTACACCTTC
CDR3 protein: CASIPGPGINYGYTF

J gene: TRBJ1-6
clone size: NA
V gene: TRBV6-5
D gene: NA
CDR3 DNA: TGTGCCAGCAGTTTCTCCACAGGGACTAATTCACCCCTCCACTTT
CDR3 protein: CASSFSTGTNSPLHF

J gene: TRBJ1-6
clone size: many
V gene: TRBV28
D gene: NA
CDR3 DNA: TGTGCCAGCAGTCTTCCGCGAGGACCCCTCCACTTT
CDR3 protein: CASSLPRGPLHF

J gene: TRBJ2-7
clone size: NA
V gene: TRBV6-2/TRBV6-3
D gene: TRBD1
CDR3 DNA: TGTGCCAGCAGTGACAGGACAGGGGCGTTCTACGAGCAGTACTTC
CDR3 protein: CASSDRTGAFYEQYF

J gene: TRBJ2-1
clone size: many
V gene: TRBV7-3
D gene: TRBD2
CDR3 DNA: TGTGCCAGCAGCTTAATCCCTCGACTAGCGGGTAACAATGAGCAGTTCTTC
CDR3 protein: CASSLIPRLAGNNEQFF